A selection of T cell receptor beta chains follows, all from one sample in a study of human T cells and chemical hapten exposure. MiXCR was run by TCRdb on the RACE reads, yielding one entry per CDR3 protein. The profile shows 70,000 to 100,000 distinct CDR3 sequences, over 6% of them singletons. The sequences come from whole blood, collected in connection with sensitization to the hapten diphenylcyclopropenone (DPC). Receptors were obtained from a woman younger than 45 with alopecia areata. Some clones in this sample may be carry-over from other donors' samples. The CDR3 runs from the conserved cysteine through the conserved F or W. Fields, in order: clone size, J gene, V gene, D gene, CDR3 protein, CDR3 DNA. D genes are given only for firm matches. The size entry is marked missing in some rows and otherwise reads once, few, many or a size class.

abundance: .; j_gene: TRBJ2-1; v_gene: TRBV7-9; d_gene: TRBD1; CDR3aa: CASSGEDRVYNEQFF; CDR3nt: TGTGCCAGCAGTGGAGAGGACAGGGTCTACAATGAGCAGTTCTTC
abundance: .; j_gene: TRBJ1-1; v_gene: TRBV5-4; d_gene: .; CDR3aa: CVSSNSRGGENTEAFF; CDR3nt: TGTGTCAGCAGCAATAGCCGGGGAGGGGAGAACACTGAAGCTTTCTTT
abundance: .; j_gene: TRBJ1-5; v_gene: TRBV2; d_gene: .; CDR3aa: CASSMDSPGGNQPQHF; CDR3nt: TGTGCCAGCAGTATGGACTCCCCAGGAGGCAATCAGCCCCAGCATTTT
abundance: few; j_gene: TRBJ1-1; v_gene: TRBV5-1; d_gene: .; CDR3aa: CASSFQGPNTEAFF; CDR3nt: TGCGCCAGCAGCTTCCAGGGGCCGAACACTGAAGCTTTCTTT
abundance: few; j_gene: TRBJ2-7; v_gene: TRBV5-1; d_gene: .; CDR3aa: CASSLGDLDLQYF; CDR3nt: TGCGCCAGCAGCCTAGGGGACCTCGACCTGCAGTACTTC
abundance: few; j_gene: TRBJ2-2; v_gene: TRBV20-1; d_gene: .; CDR3aa: CSARDSGGGTGELFF; CDR3nt: TGCAGTGCTAGAGATTCCGGGGGCGGAACCGGGGAGCTGTTTTTT
abundance: many; j_gene: TRBJ1-3; v_gene: TRBV12-3/TRBV12-4; d_gene: .; CDR3aa: CATILGFAGNTIYF; CDR3nt: TGTGCCACAATTTTGGGGTTTGCTGGAAACACCATATATTTT
abundance: many; j_gene: TRBJ1-5; v_gene: TRBV30; d_gene: .; CDR3aa: CAWSGQLDQPQHF; CDR3nt: TGTGCCTGGAGCGGACAACTTGATCAGCCCCAGCATTTT
abundance: many; j_gene: TRBJ2-5; v_gene: TRBV5-1; d_gene: TRBD1; CDR3aa: CASSEGDRPGRETQYF; CDR3nt: TGCGCCAGCAGCGAGGGGGACAGACCGGGGCGAGAGACCCAGTACTTC
abundance: few; j_gene: TRBJ2-1; v_gene: TRBV15; d_gene: .; CDR3aa: CATSRDRRQGLGEQFF; CDR3nt: TGTGCCACCAGCAGAGATAGGAGACAGGGACTTGGCGAGCAGTTCTTC
abundance: few; j_gene: TRBJ1-1; v_gene: TRBV6-5; d_gene: .; CDR3aa: CASTRNTEAFF; CDR3nt: TGTGCCAGCACCAGGAACACTGAAGCTTTCTTT
abundance: many; j_gene: TRBJ2-3; v_gene: TRBV29-1; d_gene: TRBD1; CDR3aa: CSVEIGLDGTVFGTDTQYF; CDR3nt: TGCAGCGTTGAAATCGGTCTGGACGGGACAGTTTTTGGCACAGATACGCAGTATTTT
abundance: many; j_gene: TRBJ1-1; v_gene: TRBV6-5; d_gene: .; CDR3aa: CASSLPGAENTEAFF; CDR3nt: TGTGCCAGCAGCCTCCCGGGGGCGGAAAACACTGAAGCTTTCTTT
abundance: many; j_gene: TRBJ1-1; v_gene: TRBV3-1; d_gene: TRBD1; CDR3aa: CASSRPHQTGVNTEAFF; CDR3nt: TGTGCCAGCAGCCGACCACACCAGACAGGGGTGAACACTGAAGCTTTCTTT
abundance: .; j_gene: TRBJ1-5; v_gene: TRBV20-1; d_gene: .; CDR3aa: CSARQGNSNQPQHF; CDR3nt: TGCAGTGCTAGACAGGGGAATAGCAATCAGCCCCAGCATTTT
abundance: few; j_gene: TRBJ2-1; v_gene: TRBV6-5; d_gene: TRBD1; CDR3aa: CASSQLTGGNEQFF; CDR3nt: TGTGCCAGCAGTCAACTCACAGGGGGCAATGAGCAGTTCTTC
abundance: many; j_gene: TRBJ2-3; v_gene: TRBV7-2; d_gene: .; CDR3aa: CASSLLGAPSTDTQYF; CDR3nt: TGTGCCAGCAGCTTACTTGGGGCGCCCAGCACAGATACGCAGTATTTT
abundance: many; j_gene: TRBJ1-1; v_gene: TRBV11-2; d_gene: .; CDR3aa: CASSLGVGGWTEAFF; CDR3nt: TGTGCCAGCAGCTTAGGGGTTGGGGGTTGGACTGAAGCTTTCTTT
abundance: many; j_gene: TRBJ1-1; v_gene: TRBV19; d_gene: .; CDR3aa: CASRPVDSHGTEAFF; CDR3nt: TGTGCCAGTAGGCCCGTGGACAGTCATGGAACTGAAGCTTTCTTT
abundance: .; j_gene: TRBJ1-1; v_gene: TRBV27; d_gene: .; CDR3aa: CASSLSYGMNTEAFF; CDR3nt: TGTGCCAGCAGTTTATCTTACGGAATGAACACTGAAGCTTTCTTT
abundance: many; j_gene: TRBJ2-7; v_gene: TRBV27; d_gene: .; CDR3aa: CASSLSWQPANEQYF; CDR3nt: TGTGCCAGCAGTTTATCGTGGCAGCCCGCCAACGAGCAGTACTTC
abundance: .; j_gene: TRBJ2-4; v_gene: TRBV5-4; d_gene: TRBD1; CDR3aa: CASSTGQGVLAKNIQYF; CDR3nt: TGTGCCAGCAGCACAGGACAGGGGGTTTTAGCCAAAAACATTCAGTACTTC
abundance: many; j_gene: TRBJ2-3; v_gene: TRBV7-2; d_gene: .; CDR3aa: CASSSSQLSPTQYF; CDR3nt: TGTGCCAGCAGCTCCTCTCAGTTGAGCCCTACGCAGTATTTT
abundance: many; j_gene: TRBJ1-3; v_gene: TRBV29-1; d_gene: .; CDR3aa: CSVEGGDLSGNTIYF; CDR3nt: TGCAGCGTTGAGGGCGGGGACCTCTCTGGAAACACCATATATTTT
abundance: many; j_gene: TRBJ2-2; v_gene: TRBV3-1; d_gene: .; CDR3aa: CASSQDTGELFF; CDR3nt: TGTGCCAGCAGCCAAGATACCGGGGAGCTGTTTTTT
abundance: .; j_gene: TRBJ2-1; v_gene: TRBV30; d_gene: .; CDR3aa: CAWSVPRTELSYNEQFF; CDR3nt: TGTGCCTGGAGTGTACCCCGGACAGAACTCTCCTACAATGAGCAGTTCTTC
abundance: many; j_gene: TRBJ1-1; v_gene: TRBV12-3/TRBV12-4; d_gene: TRBD1; CDR3aa: CASSPFDRDTEAFF; CDR3nt: TGTGCCAGCAGTCCATTCGACAGGGACACTGAAGCTTTCTTT
abundance: few; j_gene: TRBJ2-3; v_gene: TRBV6-5; d_gene: TRBD2; CDR3aa: CASRRTSGSSTDTQYF; CDR3nt: TGTGCCAGCAGGAGGACTAGCGGGAGTAGCACAGATACGCAGTATTTT
abundance: .; j_gene: TRBJ2-3; v_gene: TRBV2; d_gene: TRBD2; CDR3aa: CASLAGGLPGDTQYF; CDR3nt: TGTGCCAGCCTAGCGGGGGGACTTCCAGGGGATACGCAGTATTTT
abundance: many; j_gene: TRBJ1-1; v_gene: TRBV20-1; d_gene: .; CDR3aa: CSARRQVGEAFF; CDR3nt: TGCAGTGCTCGAAGACAGGTTGGTGAAGCTTTCTTT
abundance: many; j_gene: TRBJ2-3; v_gene: TRBV5-6; d_gene: TRBD2; CDR3aa: CASSLVGTSGGTATQYF; CDR3nt: TGTGCCAGCAGCTTGGTTGGGACTAGCGGGGGGACAGCTACGCAGTATTTT
abundance: many; j_gene: TRBJ2-6; v_gene: TRBV4-1; d_gene: .; CDR3aa: CASSQVYSGANVLTF; CDR3nt: TGCGCCAGCAGCCAAGTTTATTCTGGGGCCAACGTCCTGACTTTC
abundance: .; j_gene: TRBJ2-3; v_gene: TRBV7-2; d_gene: .; CDR3aa: CASSPRGGRVIDTQYF; CDR3nt: TGTGCCAGCAGCCCGAGAGGTGGCAGGGTCATTGATACGCAGTATTTT
abundance: many; j_gene: TRBJ2-5; v_gene: TRBV20-1; d_gene: TRBD1; CDR3aa: CSARTGATDQETQYF; CDR3nt: TGCAGTGCTAGGACAGGGGCCACGGACCAAGAGACCCAGTACTTC
abundance: .; j_gene: TRBJ2-6; v_gene: TRBV20-1; d_gene: TRBD2; CDR3aa: CSAIAGLPGYGANVLTF; CDR3nt: TGCAGTGCTATAGCGGGGCTCCCTGGATATGGGGCCAACGTCCTGACTTTC
abundance: many; j_gene: TRBJ2-7; v_gene: TRBV15; d_gene: .; CDR3aa: CATSRDRSRIYEQYF; CDR3nt: TGTGCCACCAGCAGAGATCGGAGTCGGATCTACGAGCAGTACTTC
abundance: many; j_gene: TRBJ1-1; v_gene: TRBV20-1; d_gene: .; CDR3aa: CSAIWSGTEAFF; CDR3nt: TGCAGTGCTATTTGGTCGGGGACTGAAGCTTTCTTT
abundance: few; j_gene: TRBJ1-2; v_gene: TRBV2; d_gene: .; CDR3aa: CASSDYRGYTF; CDR3nt: TGTGCCAGCAGTGACTACAGAGGCTACACCTTC
abundance: few; j_gene: TRBJ1-6; v_gene: TRBV5-1; d_gene: .; CDR3aa: CASSLEYNSPLHF; CDR3nt: TGCGCCAGCAGCCTCGAGTATAATTCACCCCTCCACTTT
abundance: many; j_gene: TRBJ2-3; v_gene: TRBV27; d_gene: TRBD2; CDR3aa: CASSWWTSGGPTDTQYF; CDR3nt: TGTGCCAGCAGTTGGTGGACTAGCGGGGGCCCAACAGATACGCAGTATTTT
abundance: .; j_gene: TRBJ1-1; v_gene: TRBV20-1; d_gene: .; CDR3aa: CSARSGNTEAFF; CDR3nt: TGCAGTGCTAGATCCGGGAACACTGAAGCTTTCTTT
abundance: many; j_gene: TRBJ2-3; v_gene: TRBV20-1; d_gene: .; CDR3aa: CSAPDQASTDTQYF; CDR3nt: TGCAGTGCTCCTGACCAAGCTAGCACAGATACGCAGTATTTT
abundance: many; j_gene: TRBJ2-5; v_gene: TRBV7-7; d_gene: TRBD1; CDR3aa: CASSWGTGEETQYF; CDR3nt: TGTGCTAGCAGCTGGGGGACAGGGGAAGAGACCCAGTACTTC
abundance: many; j_gene: TRBJ1-2; v_gene: TRBV7-9; d_gene: TRBD1; CDR3aa: CASSYGQGVEWGAKGYTF; CDR3nt: TGTGCCAGCAGCTATGGTCAGGGGGTTGAATGGGGCGCGAAAGGCTACACCTTC